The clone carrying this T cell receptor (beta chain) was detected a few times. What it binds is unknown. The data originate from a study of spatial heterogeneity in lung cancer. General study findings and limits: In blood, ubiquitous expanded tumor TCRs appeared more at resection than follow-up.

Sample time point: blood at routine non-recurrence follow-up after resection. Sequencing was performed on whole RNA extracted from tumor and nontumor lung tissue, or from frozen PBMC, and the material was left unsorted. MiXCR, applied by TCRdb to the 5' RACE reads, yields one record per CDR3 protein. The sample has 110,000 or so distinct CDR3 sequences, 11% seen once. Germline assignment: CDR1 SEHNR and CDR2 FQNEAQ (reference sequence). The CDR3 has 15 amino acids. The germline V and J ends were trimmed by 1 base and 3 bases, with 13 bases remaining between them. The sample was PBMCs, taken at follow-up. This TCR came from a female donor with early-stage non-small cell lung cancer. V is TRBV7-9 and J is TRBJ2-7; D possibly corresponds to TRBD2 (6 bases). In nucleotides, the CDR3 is TGTGCCAGCAGCTTAGTACCCGGGGGTAACTACGAGCAGTACTTC. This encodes CASSLVPGGNYEQYF.